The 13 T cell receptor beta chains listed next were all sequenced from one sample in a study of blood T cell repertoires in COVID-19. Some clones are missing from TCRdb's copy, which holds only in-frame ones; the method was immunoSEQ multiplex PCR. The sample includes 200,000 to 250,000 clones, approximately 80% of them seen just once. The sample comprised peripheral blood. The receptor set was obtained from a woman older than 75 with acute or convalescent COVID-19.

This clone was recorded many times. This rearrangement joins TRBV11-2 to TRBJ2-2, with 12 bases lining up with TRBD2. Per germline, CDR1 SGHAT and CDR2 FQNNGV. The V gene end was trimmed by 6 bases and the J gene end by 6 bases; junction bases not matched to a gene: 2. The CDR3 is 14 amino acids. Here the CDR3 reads CASRTSGSAGELFF. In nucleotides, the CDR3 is TGTGCCAGCAGGACTAGCGGGAGCGCCGGGGAGCTGTTTTTT.

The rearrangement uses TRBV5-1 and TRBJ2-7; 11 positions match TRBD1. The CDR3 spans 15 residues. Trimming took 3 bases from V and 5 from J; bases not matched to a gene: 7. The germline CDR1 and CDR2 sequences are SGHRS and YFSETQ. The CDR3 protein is CASSYGTGGSDEQYF. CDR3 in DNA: TGCGCCAGCAGCTACGGGACAGGGGGTTCCGACGAGCAGTACTTC.

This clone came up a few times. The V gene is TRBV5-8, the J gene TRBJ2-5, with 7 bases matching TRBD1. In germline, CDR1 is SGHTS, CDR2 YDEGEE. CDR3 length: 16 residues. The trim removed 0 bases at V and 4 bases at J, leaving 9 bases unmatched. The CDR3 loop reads CASSLGYQTGVETQYF. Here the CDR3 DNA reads TGTGCCAGCAGCTTGGGGTACCAAACAGGGGTAGAGACCCAGTACTTC.

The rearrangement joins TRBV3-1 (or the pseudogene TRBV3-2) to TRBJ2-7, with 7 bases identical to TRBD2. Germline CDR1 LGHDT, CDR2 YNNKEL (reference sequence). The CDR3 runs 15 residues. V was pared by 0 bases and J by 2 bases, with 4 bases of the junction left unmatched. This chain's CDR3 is CASSQERTSTYEQYF. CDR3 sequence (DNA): TGTGCCAGCAGCCAAGAAAGGACTAGTACCTACGAGCAGTACTTC.

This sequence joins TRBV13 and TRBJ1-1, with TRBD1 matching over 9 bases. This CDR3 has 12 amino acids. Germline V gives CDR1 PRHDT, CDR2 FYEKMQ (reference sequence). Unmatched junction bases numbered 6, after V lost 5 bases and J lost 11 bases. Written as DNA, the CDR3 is TGTGCCAGCAGCCCGACAGGGGGTTCGGCTTTCTTT. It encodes CASSPTGGSAFF.

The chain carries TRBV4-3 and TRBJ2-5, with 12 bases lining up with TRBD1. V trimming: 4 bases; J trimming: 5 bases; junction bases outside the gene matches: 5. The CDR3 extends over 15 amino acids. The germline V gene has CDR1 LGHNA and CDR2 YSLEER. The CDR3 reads CASSRDRGLGETQYF. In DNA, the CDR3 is TGCGCCAGCAGCCGGGACAGGGGGCTCGGGGAGACCCAGTACTTC.

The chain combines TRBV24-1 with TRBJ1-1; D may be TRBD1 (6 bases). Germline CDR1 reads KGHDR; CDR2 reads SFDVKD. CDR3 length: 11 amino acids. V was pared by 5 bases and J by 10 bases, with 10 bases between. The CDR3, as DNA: TGTGCCACCAGTGGAGGGGGGGCAGCTTTCTTT. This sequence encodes CATSGGGAAFF.

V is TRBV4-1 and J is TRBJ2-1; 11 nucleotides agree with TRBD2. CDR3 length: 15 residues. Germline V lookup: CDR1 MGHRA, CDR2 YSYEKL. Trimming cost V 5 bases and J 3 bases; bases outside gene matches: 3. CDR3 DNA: TGCGCCAGCAGCTTGACTAGCGGGGACTACAATGAGCAGTTCTTC. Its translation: CASSLTSGDYNEQFF.

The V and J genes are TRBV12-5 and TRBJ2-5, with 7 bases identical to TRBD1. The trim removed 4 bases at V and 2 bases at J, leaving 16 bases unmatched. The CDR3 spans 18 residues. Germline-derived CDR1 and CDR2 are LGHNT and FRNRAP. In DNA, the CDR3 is TGTGCTAGTGGTTACTTTGCTTCTACCCAGGGGGAACAAGAGACCCAGTACTTC. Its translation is CASGYFASTQGEQETQYF.

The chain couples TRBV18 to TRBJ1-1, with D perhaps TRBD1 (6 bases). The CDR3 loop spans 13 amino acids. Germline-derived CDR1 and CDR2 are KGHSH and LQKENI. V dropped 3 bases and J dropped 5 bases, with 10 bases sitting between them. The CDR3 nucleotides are TGTGCCAGCTCACCCAACAGGGAGACTGAAGCTTTCTTT. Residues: CASSPNRETEAFF.

The chain's CDR3 is CASSLGRGLGNTIYF. In DNA form, the CDR3 reads TGTGCCAGCAGCTTGGGCAGGGGGCTGGGAAACACCATATATTTT. The rearrangement links TRBV5-4 to TRBJ1-3; 8 nucleotides match TRBD1. Trimming cost V 0 bases and J 4 bases; bases outside gene matches: 3. This CDR3 spans 15 amino acids. From germline, CDR1 is SGHNT and CDR2 YYREEE (reference sequence). Drawing the rest from reference TRBV5-4 and TRBJ1-3, the complete variable domain is ETGVTQSPTHLIKTRGQQVTLRCSSQSGHNTVSWYQQALGQGPQFIFQYYREEENGRGNFPPRFSGLQFPNYSSELNVNALELDDSALYLCASSLGRGLGNTIYFGEGSWLTVV.

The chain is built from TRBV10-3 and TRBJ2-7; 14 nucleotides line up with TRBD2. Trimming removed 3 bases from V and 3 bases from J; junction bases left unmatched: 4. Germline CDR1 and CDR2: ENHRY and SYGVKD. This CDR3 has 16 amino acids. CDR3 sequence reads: CAISEGTSGSSYEQYF. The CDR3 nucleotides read TGTGCCATCAGTGAAGGGACTAGCGGGAGTAGCTACGAGCAGTACTTC.

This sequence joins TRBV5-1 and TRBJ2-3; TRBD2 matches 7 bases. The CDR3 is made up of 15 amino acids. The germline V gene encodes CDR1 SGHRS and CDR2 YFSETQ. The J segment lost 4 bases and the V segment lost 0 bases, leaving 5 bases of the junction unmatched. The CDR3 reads CASSLVRGGSDTQYF. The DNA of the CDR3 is TGCGCCAGCAGCTTGGTCCGGGGAGGGTCAGATACGCAGTATTTT.